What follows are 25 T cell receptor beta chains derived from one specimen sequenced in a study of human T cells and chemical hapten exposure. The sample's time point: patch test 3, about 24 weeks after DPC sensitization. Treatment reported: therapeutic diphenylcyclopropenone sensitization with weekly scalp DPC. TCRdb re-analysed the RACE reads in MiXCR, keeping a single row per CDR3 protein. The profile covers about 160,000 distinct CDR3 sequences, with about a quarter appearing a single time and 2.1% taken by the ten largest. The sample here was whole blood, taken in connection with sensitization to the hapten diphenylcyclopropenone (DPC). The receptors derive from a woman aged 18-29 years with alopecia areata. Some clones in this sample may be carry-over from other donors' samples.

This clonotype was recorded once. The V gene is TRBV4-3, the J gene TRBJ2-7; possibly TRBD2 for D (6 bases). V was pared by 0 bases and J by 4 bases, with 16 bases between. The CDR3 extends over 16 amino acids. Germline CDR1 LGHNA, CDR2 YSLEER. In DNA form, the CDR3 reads TGCGCCAGCAGCCAAGAAGGCGGGATAACTCCTTACGAGCAGTACTTC. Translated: CASSQEGGITPYEQYF.

CDR3 amino acids: CSVAADAYEQYF. The CDR3 DNA reads TGCAGCGTTGCAGCGGATGCCTACGAGCAGTACTTC. The gene calls are TRBV29-1 and TRBJ2-7, with D maybe TRBD2 (5 bases). Trimming cost V 4 bases and J 2 bases, with 9 bases left between them. CDR3 length equals 12 residues. Germline V gene data show CDR1 as SQVTM and CDR2 as ANQGSEA.

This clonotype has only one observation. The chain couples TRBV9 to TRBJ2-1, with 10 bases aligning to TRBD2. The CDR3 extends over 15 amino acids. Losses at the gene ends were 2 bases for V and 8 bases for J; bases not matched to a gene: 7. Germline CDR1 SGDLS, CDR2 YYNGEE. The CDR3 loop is CASSVEREGRDEQFF. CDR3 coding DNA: TGTGCCAGCAGCGTGGAGCGGGAGGGCCGGGATGAGCAGTTCTTC.

Written as DNA, the CDR3 is TGTGCCAGCAGCGTAGATAGCGGGGGGACCTACGAGCAGTACTTC. Translated, it gives CASSVDSGGTYEQYF. This chain joins TRBV7-9 and TRBJ2-7, with TRBD2 matching 10 bases. CDR1 and CDR2 from the germline V gene are SEHNR and FQNEAQ (reference sequence). J was trimmed by 2 bases and V by 5 bases; bases with no gene match: 6. CDR3 length equals 15 residues.

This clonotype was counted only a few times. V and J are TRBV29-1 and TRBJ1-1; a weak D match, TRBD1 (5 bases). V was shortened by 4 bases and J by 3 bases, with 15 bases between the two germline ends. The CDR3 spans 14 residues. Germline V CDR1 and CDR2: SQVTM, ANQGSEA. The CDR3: CSVAGTSSDTEAFF. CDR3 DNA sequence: TGCAGCGTTGCGGGGACTAGCTCGGACACTGAAGCTTTCTTT.

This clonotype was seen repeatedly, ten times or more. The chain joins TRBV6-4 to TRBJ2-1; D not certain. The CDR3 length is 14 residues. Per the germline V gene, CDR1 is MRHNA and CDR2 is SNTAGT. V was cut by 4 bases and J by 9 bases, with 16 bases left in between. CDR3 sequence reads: CASSVLGSSTEQFF. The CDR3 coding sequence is TGTGCCAGCAGTGTGTTGGGTAGTTCAACTGAGCAGTTCTTC.

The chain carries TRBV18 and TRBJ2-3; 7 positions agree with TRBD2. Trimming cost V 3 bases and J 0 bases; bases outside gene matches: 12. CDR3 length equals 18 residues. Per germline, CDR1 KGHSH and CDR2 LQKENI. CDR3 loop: CASSPPSQRDSSTDTQYF. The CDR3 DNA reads TGTGCCAGCTCACCCCCCTCTCAGCGGGACTCTAGCACAGATACGCAGTATTTT.

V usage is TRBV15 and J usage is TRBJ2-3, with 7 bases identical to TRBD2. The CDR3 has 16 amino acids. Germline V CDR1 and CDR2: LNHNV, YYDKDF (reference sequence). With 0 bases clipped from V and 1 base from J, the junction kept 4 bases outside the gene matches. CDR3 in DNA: TGTGCCACCAGCAGAGATGCGGGAGCAGGCACAGATACGCAGTATTTT. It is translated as CATSRDAGAGTDTQYF. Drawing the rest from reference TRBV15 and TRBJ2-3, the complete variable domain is DAMVIQNPRYQVTQFGKPVTLSCSQTLNHNVMYWYQQKSSQAPKLLFHYYDKDFNNEADTPDNFQSRRPNTSFCFLDIRSPGLGDTAMYLCATSRDAGAGTDTQYFGPGTRLTVL.

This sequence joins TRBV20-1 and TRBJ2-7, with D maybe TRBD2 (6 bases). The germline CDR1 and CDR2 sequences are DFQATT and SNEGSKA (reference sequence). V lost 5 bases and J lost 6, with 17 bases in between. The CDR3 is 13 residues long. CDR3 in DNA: TGCAGTGCTGGGGACTCCTTGCGCGGCGAGCAGTACTTC. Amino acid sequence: CSAGDSLRGEQYF.

The DNA for the CDR3 is TGCAGTGCTAGAGACTGGACTAAGACCTACGAGCAGTACTTC. Its protein product is CSARDWTKTYEQYF. This rearrangement joins TRBV20-1 to TRBJ2-7; D possibly corresponds to TRBD2 (6 bases). The CDR3 length is 14 residues. The ends were cut back, 0 bases at V and 2 bases at J, with 11 bases in the middle. CDR1 is DFQATT and CDR2 is SNEGSKA in the germline V gene (reference sequence).

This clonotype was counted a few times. The CDR3 sequence is CASTNSGGAEETQYF. The CDR3, as DNA: TGTGCCAGCACCAATAGCGGGGGGGCCGAGGAGACCCAGTACTTC. The chain is built from TRBV7-9 and TRBJ2-5; 11 bases line up with TRBD2. This CDR3 comprises 15 residues. V dropped 7 bases and J dropped 5; count of bases not matched to a gene: 9. CDR1 and CDR2 (germline): SEHNR, FQNEAQ (reference sequence).

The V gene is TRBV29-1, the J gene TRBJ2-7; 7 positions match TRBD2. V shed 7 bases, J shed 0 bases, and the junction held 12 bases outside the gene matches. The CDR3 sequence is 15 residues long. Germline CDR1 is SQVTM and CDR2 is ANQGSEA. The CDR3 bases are TGCAGCGCGTTCGATGGGCGGGGGAGCTCCTACGAGCAGTACTTC. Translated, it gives CSAFDGRGSSYEQYF.

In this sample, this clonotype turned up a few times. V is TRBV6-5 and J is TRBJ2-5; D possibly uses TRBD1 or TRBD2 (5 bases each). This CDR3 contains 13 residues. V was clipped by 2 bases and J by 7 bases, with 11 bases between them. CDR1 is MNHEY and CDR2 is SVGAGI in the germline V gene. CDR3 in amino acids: CASSYPGTRTQYF. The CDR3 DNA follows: TGTGCCAGCAGTTACCCCGGGACCAGGACCCAGTACTTC.

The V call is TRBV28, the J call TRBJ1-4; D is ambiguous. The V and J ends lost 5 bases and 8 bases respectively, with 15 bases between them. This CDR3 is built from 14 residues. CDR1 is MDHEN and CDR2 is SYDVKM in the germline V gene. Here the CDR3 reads CASSLVFLGEKLFF. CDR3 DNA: TGTGCCAGCAGTCTCGTCTTCTTGGGGGAAAAACTGTTTTTT. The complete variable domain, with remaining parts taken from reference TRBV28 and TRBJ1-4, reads DVKVTQSSRYLVKRTGEKVFLECVQDMDHENMFWYRQDPGLGLRLIYFSYDVKMKEKGDIPEGYSVSREKKERFSLILESASTNQTSMYLCASSLVFLGEKLFFGSGTQLSVL.

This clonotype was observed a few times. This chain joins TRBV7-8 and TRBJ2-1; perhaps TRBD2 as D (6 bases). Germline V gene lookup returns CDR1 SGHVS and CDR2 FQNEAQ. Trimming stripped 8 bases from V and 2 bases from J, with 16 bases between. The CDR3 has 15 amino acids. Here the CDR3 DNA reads TGTGCCAGCCGCCTGCGGGACCAGACCTACAATGAGCAGTTCTTC. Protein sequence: CASRLRDQTYNEQFF. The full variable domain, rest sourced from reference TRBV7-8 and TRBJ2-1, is GAGVSQSPRYKVAKRGQDVALRCDPISGHVSLFWYQQALGQGPEFLTYFQNEAQLDKSGLPSDRFFAERPEGSVSTLKIQRTQQEDSAVYLCASRLRDQTYNEQFFGPGTRLTVL.

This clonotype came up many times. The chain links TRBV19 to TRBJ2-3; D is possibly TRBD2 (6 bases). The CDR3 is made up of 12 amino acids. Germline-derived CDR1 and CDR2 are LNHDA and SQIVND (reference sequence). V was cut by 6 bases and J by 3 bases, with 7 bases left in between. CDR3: CASRRGTDTQYF. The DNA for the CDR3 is TGTGCCAGTAGGCGGGGTACAGATACGCAGTATTTT.

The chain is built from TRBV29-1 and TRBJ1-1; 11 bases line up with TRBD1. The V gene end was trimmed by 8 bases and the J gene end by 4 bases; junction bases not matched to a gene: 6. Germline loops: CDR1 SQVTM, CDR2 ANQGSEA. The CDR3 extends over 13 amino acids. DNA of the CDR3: TGCAGCACTTGGGACAGGGGGATCACTGAAGCTTTCTTT. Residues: CSTWDRGITEAFF.

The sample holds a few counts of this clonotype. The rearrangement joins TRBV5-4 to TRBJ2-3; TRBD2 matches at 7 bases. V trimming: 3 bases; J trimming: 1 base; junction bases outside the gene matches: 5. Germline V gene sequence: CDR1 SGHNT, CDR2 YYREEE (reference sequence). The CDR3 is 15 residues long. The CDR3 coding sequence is TGTGCCAGCAGCTCCGCGGGGGTACGCACAGATACGCAGTATTTT. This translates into CASSSAGVRTDTQYF.

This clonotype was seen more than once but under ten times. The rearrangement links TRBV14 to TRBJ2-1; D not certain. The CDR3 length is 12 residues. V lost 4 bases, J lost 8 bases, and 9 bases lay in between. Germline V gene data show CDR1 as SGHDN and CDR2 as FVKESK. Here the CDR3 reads CASSRTSYEQFF. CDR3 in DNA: TGTGCCAGCAGCCGCACCAGCTATGAGCAGTTCTTC.

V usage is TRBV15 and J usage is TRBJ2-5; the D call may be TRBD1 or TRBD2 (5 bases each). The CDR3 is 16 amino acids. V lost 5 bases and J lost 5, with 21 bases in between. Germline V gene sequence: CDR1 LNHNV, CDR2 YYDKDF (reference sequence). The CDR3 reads CATSGGIRTAGETQYF. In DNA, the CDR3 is TGTGCCACCAGCGGGGGAATCCGGACGGCCGGGGAGACCCAGTACTTC.

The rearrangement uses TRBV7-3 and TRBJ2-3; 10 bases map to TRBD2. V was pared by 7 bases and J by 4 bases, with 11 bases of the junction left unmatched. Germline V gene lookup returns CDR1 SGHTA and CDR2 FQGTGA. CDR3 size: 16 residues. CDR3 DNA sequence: TGTGCCAGCACCCCTGGGCCTAGCGGGAGTGCAGATACGCAGTATTTT. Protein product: CASTPGPSGSADTQYF.

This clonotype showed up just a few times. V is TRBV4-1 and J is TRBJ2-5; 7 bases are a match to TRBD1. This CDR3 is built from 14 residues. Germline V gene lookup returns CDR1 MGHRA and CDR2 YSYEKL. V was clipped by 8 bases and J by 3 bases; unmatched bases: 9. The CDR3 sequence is CASGDRRQKETQYF. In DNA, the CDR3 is TGCGCCAGCGGGGACAGAAGGCAAAAAGAGACCCAGTACTTC.

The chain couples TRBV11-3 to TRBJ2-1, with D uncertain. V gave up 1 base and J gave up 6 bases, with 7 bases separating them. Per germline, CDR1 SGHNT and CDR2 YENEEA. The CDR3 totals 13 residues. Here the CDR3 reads CASSLVTGNEQFF. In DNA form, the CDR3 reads TGTGCCAGCAGCTTAGTTACGGGCAATGAGCAGTTCTTC.

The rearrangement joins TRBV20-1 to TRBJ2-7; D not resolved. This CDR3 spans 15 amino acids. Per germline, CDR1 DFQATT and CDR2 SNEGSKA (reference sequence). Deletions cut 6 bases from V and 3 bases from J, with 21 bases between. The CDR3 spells CSAAPSLAILYEQYF. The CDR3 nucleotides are TGCAGTGCAGCCCCCTCCTTAGCTATCCTCTACGAGCAGTACTTC.

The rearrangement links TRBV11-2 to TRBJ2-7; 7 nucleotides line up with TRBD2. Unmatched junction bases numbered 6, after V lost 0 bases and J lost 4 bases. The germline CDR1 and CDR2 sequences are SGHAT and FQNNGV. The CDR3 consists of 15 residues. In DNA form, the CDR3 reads TGTGCCAGCAGCTTAGATGTTCCTAGCGGATACGAGCAGTACTTC. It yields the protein CASSLDVPSGYEQYF.